The rows below give T cell receptor beta chains drawn from one sample of a study of a mutant IDH1 vaccine in newly diagnosed glioma. Libraries were prepared by immunoSEQ multiplex PCR; TCRdb keeps only in-frame clonotypes and omits some of them. This table has more than 80,000 clones, approximately 83% appearing once. The material was PBMCs, obtained from a glioma patient treated with radiotherapy, temozolomide or both. These receptor sequences come from a woman between 50 and 59 years old with glioma. Both conserved end residues are part of each CDR3. A D gene is named only where the DNA matches it firmly. Clone size is given for some rows only: seen once, a few or many times, or a class if the clone is expanded.

j_call clone_size v_call d_call cdr3_nt cdr3_aa
TRBJ2-7 NA TRBV5-1 TRBD1 TGCGCCAGCAGCCTCCGACAGGGGGAGTTAGCCGAGCAGTACTTC CASSLRQGELAEQYF
TRBJ2-1 NA TRBV5-6 TRBD1 TGTGCCAGCAGCCTCGGGACAGCTAATGAGCAGTTCTTC CASSLGTANEQFF
TRBJ2-7 NA TRBV4-1 TRBD2 TGCGCCAGCAGCCAAGAACGACTAGCGGGGACCTACGAGCAGTACTTC CASSQERLAGTYEQYF
TRBJ1-1 NA TRBV5-1 NA TGCGCCAGCAGCCTAGGAGGGTTCACTGAAGCTTTCTTT CASSLGGFTEAFF
TRBJ2-7 NA TRBV10-3 TRBD2 TGTGCCACTGGAACTAGCGACTACGAGCAGTACTTC CATGTSDYEQYF
TRBJ2-2 once TRBV2 TRBD1 TGTGCCAGCAGGGGACAGGGAGAAACCGGGGAGCTGTTTTTT CASRGQGETGELFF
TRBJ1-2 NA TRBV30 NA TGTGCCTGGAGGGTGGAGGGCCCGAACTATGGCTACACCTTC CAWRVEGPNYGYTF
TRBJ2-3 few TRBV11-1 NA TGTGCCAGCAGCCCAGACGTGAATACGCAGTATTTT CASSPDVNTQYF
TRBJ1-1 NA TRBV7-3 NA TGTGCCAGCAGCCCGATTGCGACGGCAATCACTGAAGCTTTCTTT CASSPIATAITEAFF
TRBJ2-1 NA TRBV5-1 NA TGCGCCAGCAGCTTGGCCTTCTACAATGAGCAGTTCTTC CASSLAFYNEQFF
TRBJ1-1 NA TRBV7-9 NA TGTGCCAGCAGCTTGGGGAGGGGGGACACTGAAGCTTTCTTT CASSLGRGDTEAFF
TRBJ1-2 NA TRBV19 NA TGTGCCAGTAGTATCCGGGACAACAACCAAAACTATGGCTACACCTTC CASSIRDNNQNYGYTF
TRBJ2-2 NA TRBV4-1 NA TGCGCCAGCAGCCCAGCCGGAGGGGCCACCGGGGAGCTGTTTTTT CASSPAGGATGELFF
TRBJ1-1 NA TRBV19 NA TGTGCCAGTAGTATTGGAAGGGAGACTGAAGCTTTCTTT CASSIGRETEAFF
TRBJ2-2 few TRBV19 TRBD1 TGTGCCAGTAGTTCAAGGACAGGGAACACCGGGGAGCTGTTTTTT CASSSRTGNTGELFF
TRBJ1-6 NA TRBV6-5 NA TGTGCCAGCAGTTACGCCAAGGGCCGTTCGAATTCACCCCTCCACTTT CASSYAKGRSNSPLHF
TRBJ1-2 NA TRBV6-1 NA TGTGCCAGCAGCGTAGGGGCTCCTAACTATGGCTACACCTTC CASSVGAPNYGYTF
TRBJ2-7 NA TRBV10-2 TRBD2 TGCGCCAGCAGCCCCGGACTAGGCAGCTCCTACGAGCAGTACTTC CASSPGLGSSYEQYF
TRBJ2-3 few TRBV25-1 NA TGTGCCAGCAGTGAATATCCCCGACAGCGCACAGATACGCAGTATTTT CASSEYPRQRTDTQYF
TRBJ1-4 few TRBV18 TRBD1 TGTGCCAGCTCACCGGGACAGTCCGAAAAACTGTTTTTT CASSPGQSEKLFF
TRBJ1-4 NA TRBV30 TRBD1 TGTGCTTATCAGGACAGGAATAATGAAAAACTGTTTTTT CAYQDRNNEKLFF
TRBJ2-5 few TRBV5-6 NA TGTGCCAGCAGCTTGGCCGGGGTAGAAGAGACCCAGTACTTC CASSLAGVEETQYF
TRBJ1-5 NA TRBV4-1 NA TGCGCCAGCAGCCAGGATGACAGGACAAGATTTAGCAATCAGCCCCAGCATTTT CASSQDDRTRFSNQPQHF
TRBJ2-7 NA TRBV6-1 NA TGTGCCAGCAGGATTGACGGGCCCTACGAGCAGTACTTC CASRIDGPYEQYF
TRBJ1-5 NA TRBV7-8 NA TGTGCCAGCAGCGAGAGAGGTCAGCCCCAGCATTTT CASSERGQPQHF
TRBJ1-1 NA TRBV4-3 NA TGCGCCAGCAGCCAAGATTTTCCTAACACTGAAGCTTTCTTT CASSQDFPNTEAFF
TRBJ2-2 NA TRBV7-2 NA TGTGCCAGCAGCTTAGGTGGGAACGCCGGGGAGCTGTTTTTT CASSLGGNAGELFF
TRBJ1-1 few TRBV4-2 TRBD1 TGTGCCAGCAGCCAACCACGGACAGGGGGCACTGAAGCTTTCTTT CASSQPRTGGTEAFF